This T cell receptor (beta chain) was captured in a study of blood T cell repertoires in COVID-19. Study details: Sites in the United States, Italy and Spain provided acute and convalescent COVID-19 samples. T cells, B-cell-depleted T cells, or PBMCs supplied cDNA or gDNA.

Original processing methods: Estimation of nucleated cell counts was performed using reference gene primer amplification. Clones were read by immunoSEQ multiplex PCR, and TCRdb kept only the in-frame ones, dropping some. D and trimming come from the DNA, and the V and J calls and clone size come from that table. The sample consists of roughly 91,000 clones, roughly four fifths of them appearing once. The V gene's germline CDR1 is MNHEY and CDR2 SVGAGI. The CDR3 has 15 residues. Germline trimming cut 7 bases from V and 3 bases from J; bases unmatched to any gene: 12. The sequencing input was peripheral blood. The TCR comes from an elderly woman with acute or convalescent COVID-19. The rearrangement uses TRBV6-5 and TRBJ2-7; 7 nucleotides align to TRBD2. CDR3 DNA sequence: TGTGCCAGCATTCTAAGACTTAGGGAGGGCTACGAGCAGTACTTC. Amino acid sequence: CASILRLREGYEQYF.